A single sample gave rise to the 30 T cell receptor beta chains below, sequenced in a study of blood T cell repertoires in COVID-19. Produced via immunoSEQ multiplex PCR; TCRdb's table is partial and in-frame only. The table lists some 280,000 clones, roughly 90% of them singletons, with 0.85% to 1% in the top ten. The sample comprised peripheral blood. These receptors were collected from a woman aged 40-49 years who had recovered from COVID-19.

V is TRBV27 and J is TRBJ2-3, with 9 bases fitting TRBD2. Germline lookup yields CDR1 MNHEY and CDR2 SMNVEV (reference sequence). V was pared by 4 bases and J by 7 bases, with 15 bases of the junction left unmatched. The CDR3 has 17 amino acids. The CDR3 DNA reads as TGTGCCAGCAGTTCCACCCCGACTAGCGGACTCACTTATACGCAGTATTTT. Its protein is CASSSTPTSGLTYTQYF.

The V gene is TRBV5-1, the J gene TRBJ2-5; D is perhaps TRBD2 (7 bases). Trimming left V 4 bases short and J 5 bases short, with 18 bases between. The CDR3 runs to 15 residues. Germline CDR1 and CDR2: SGHRS and YFSETQ. The CDR3 DNA is TGCGCCAGCAGCCCAATGGGGGGGGCGCGTGAGACCCAGTACTTC. Translation gives CASSPMGGARETQYF.

This clone appeared a single time. The V call is TRBV7-6, the J call TRBJ2-2, with D possibly matching TRBD1 (6 bases). The V gene's germline CDR1 is SGHVS and CDR2 FNYEAQ. CDR3 length: 16 amino acids. The V end lost 5 bases, the J end lost 9 bases, and 22 bases lay between the germline ends. In nucleotides, the CDR3 is TGTGCCAGCAGCGAAGAAGGGGGTCTCGTGATCCGGGAGCTGTTTTTT. The encoded protein is CASSEEGGLVIRELFF.

The chain joins TRBV23-1 to TRBJ2-7, with TRBD2 matching over 7 bases. TRBV23-1 carries the ORF label, with uncertain function. CDR3 size: 17 residues. After removal of 0 bases from V and 4 bases from J, the junction contained 12 bases not matched to a gene. The CDR3: CASSQSSAGTIIYEQYF. The CDR3 bases are TGCGCCAGCAGTCAATCCTCCGCCGGGACTATCATTTACGAGCAGTACTTC.

This rearrangement joins TRBV10-3 to TRBJ1-3; 9 nucleotides line up with TRBD1. The junction had 15 bases not matched to a gene; V was cut back by 11 bases and J by 4 bases. Looked up from germline, CDR1 is ENHRY and CDR2 is SYGVKD. The CDR3 runs to 16 residues. The CDR3 DNA is TGTGCCTCCGGGACAGGGTATACATTGGGAGGAAACACCATATATTTT. Its protein product is CASGTGYTLGGNTIYF.

This clone has just one count. This chain links TRBV19 with TRBJ1-4, with unresolved D. The CDR3 runs 16 residues. Between the trimmed V and J ends, which lost 5 bases and 3 bases, there was a span of 16 bases. Germline-derived CDR1 and CDR2 are LNHDA and SQIVND (reference sequence). CDR3 coding DNA: TGTGCCAGTAGTTCCCGAGGGCTGGGAGCTAATGAAAAACTGTTTTTT. It encodes CASSSRGLGANEKLFF.

This rearrangement joins TRBV18 to TRBJ2-3, with 15 bases lining up with TRBD2. The ends lost 2 bases at V and 1 base at J; junction bases unmatched: 13. CDR3 size: 21 residues. Germline V lookup: CDR1 KGHSH, CDR2 LQKENI. The CDR3 coding sequence is TGTGCCAGCTCACCAACTCCCGCGGGACTAGCGGGAGGCATCGGCACAGATACGCAGTATTTT. Amino acids: CASSPTPAGLAGGIGTDTQYF.

Of note for this clone: Other nucleotide sequences from this sample produce the same CDR3. This chain uses TRBV6-5 with TRBJ2-7, with 9 positions matching TRBD1. The CDR3 runs 12 residues. In germline, CDR1 is MNHEY, CDR2 SVGAGI. The J segment lost 6 bases and the V segment lost 7 bases, leaving 4 bases of the junction unmatched. The CDR3 protein is CASTRQGGEQYF. The DNA for the CDR3 is TGTGCCAGCACCAGACAGGGGGGCGAGCAGTACTTC.

The chain carries TRBV30 and TRBJ1-1; TRBD1 matches 7 bases. CDR1 is GTSNPN and CDR2 is SVGIG in the germline V gene (reference sequence). V gave up 1 base and J gave up 4 bases; unmatched junction bases: 6. This CDR3 spans 14 amino acids. CDR3 loop: CAWSATGRITEAFF. The CDR3 DNA reads as TGTGCCTGGAGTGCGACAGGGAGGATCACTGAAGCTTTCTTT.

The chain employs TRBV7-9 and TRBJ2-7, with D possibly TRBD2 on 5 matching bases. From germline, CDR1 is SEHNR and CDR2 FQNEAQ (reference sequence). This CDR3 has 15 amino acids. The V end lost 7 bases, the J end lost 0 bases, and 16 bases lay between the germline ends. The CDR3 loop is CASTMEAGSSYEQYF. CDR3 nucleotides: TGTGCCAGCACTATGGAGGCGGGTAGCTCCTACGAGCAGTACTTC.

The chain links TRBV20-1 to TRBJ2-3, with D possibly TRBD2 on 5 matching bases. There are 13 residues in the CDR3. The V end lost 3 bases, the J end lost 2 bases, and 9 bases lay between the germline ends. Germline V gives CDR1 DFQATT, CDR2 SNEGSKA (reference sequence). The CDR3 DNA is TGCAGTGCTAGTAGCGTCCTCACAGATACGCAGTATTTT. It translates to CSASSVLTDTQYF.

This chain uses TRBV7-6 with TRBJ1-6; D not resolved. This CDR3 contains 16 residues. Germline CDR1 is SGHVS and CDR2 is FNYEAQ. The V end was cut by 5 bases, the J end by 0 bases, with 11 bases between. The CDR3 sequence is CASSPGPASYNSPLHF. The CDR3 nucleotides are TGTGCCAGCAGCCCAGGCCCTGCCTCCTATAATTCACCCCTCCACTTT.

The gene calls are TRBV3-1 (or the pseudogene TRBV3-2) and TRBJ2-2; 12 bases line up with TRBD2. The germline CDR1 and CDR2 sequences are LGHDT and YNNKEL (reference sequence). The CDR3 is made up of 21 amino acids. The trim removed 1 base at V and 6 bases at J, leaving 18 bases unmatched. CDR3 in DNA: TGTGCCAGCAGCCAAGCTAGTCTAGCGGGAGGGAACTTGTATAGGCCCGGGGAGCTGTTTTTT. Its translation: CASSQASLAGGNLYRPGELFF.

This sequence joins TRBV5-6 and TRBJ2-7; TRBD1 might be the D (6 bases). Between the trimmed V and J ends, which lost 4 bases and 3 bases, there was a span of 14 bases. In germline, CDR1 is SGHDT, CDR2 YYEEEE. The CDR3 covers 14 residues. The CDR3 nucleotides read TGTGCCAGCAGCGGCGCCGGGACACACTACGAGCAGTACTTC. Amino acids: CASSGAGTHYEQYF.

In this sample, this clone turned up once. The J gene is TRBJ2-7, the V gene TRBV10-3; possible D gene TRBD2, 5 bases. Trimming removed 0 bases at V and 5 bases at J, with 8 bases between. Germline V gives CDR1 ENHRY, CDR2 SYGVKD. The CDR3 sequence is 13 residues long. CDR3 sequence: CAISESEGDEQYF. The DNA for the CDR3 is TGTGCCATCAGTGAGTCCGAGGGAGACGAGCAGTACTTC.

This clone showed up just a few times. V is TRBV11-3 and J is TRBJ1-2; D may be TRBD1 (5 bases). Germline V lookup: CDR1 SGHNT, CDR2 YENEEA. V lost 4 bases and J 6 bases, leaving 15 bases between the germline ends. The CDR3 extends over 14 amino acids. CDR3 DNA sequence: TGTGCCAGCAGCTCCACAGGTGGTGGTCATGGCTACACCTTC. This sequence encodes CASSSTGGGHGYTF.

The chain combines TRBV18 with TRBJ2-1, with 13 bases that match TRBD2. CDR3 length equals 17 residues. In germline, CDR1 is KGHSH, CDR2 LQKENI. V lost 5 bases to trimming and J lost 0 bases; unmatched junction nucleotides: 4. The chain's CDR3 is CASSIRTSGSSYNEQFF. In nucleotides, the CDR3 is TGTGCCAGCTCAATTCGGACTAGCGGGAGCTCCTACAATGAGCAGTTCTTC.

The chain links TRBV28 to TRBJ2-1; 8 bases line up with TRBD2. Germline V gene data show CDR1 as MDHEN and CDR2 as SYDVKM. The CDR3 is made up of 17 amino acids. Germline trimming cut 2 bases from V and 7 bases from J; bases unmatched to any gene: 13. In DNA form, the CDR3 reads TGTGCCAGCAGTTTACGGTCGGTGCGGGGGGTGGGGAATGAGCAGTTCTTC. Translation gives CASSLRSVRGVGNEQFF.

CDR3 nucleotides: TGTGCCAGCAGCACTAGGGTAGGGACTAGCGGGAGTCTTTCCTACAATGAGCAGTTCTTC. Translated, it gives CASSTRVGTSGSLSYNEQFF. V gene TRBV27 combines with J gene TRBJ2-1, with 14 bases identical to TRBD2. The V and J ends lost 6 bases and 1 base, in that order; junction bases with no gene match: 14. Germline lookup yields CDR1 MNHEY and CDR2 SMNVEV (reference sequence). The CDR3 totals 20 residues.

V and J are TRBV7-8 and TRBJ2-3; D gene unclear. Germline values: CDR1 SGHVS, CDR2 FQNEAQ. V gave up 4 bases and J gave up 0 bases, with 5 bases separating them. CDR3 length: 13 amino acids. For the CDR3, the DNA is TGTGCCAGCAGCTATACTAGCACAGATACGCAGTATTTT. This encodes CASSYTSTDTQYF.

V is TRBV19 and J is TRBJ2-1, with 9 bases fitting TRBD2. This CDR3 is 14 amino acids long. Germline values: CDR1 LNHDA, CDR2 SQIVND (reference sequence). V shed 4 bases, J shed 9 bases, and the junction held 7 bases outside the gene matches. CDR3 in amino acids: CASSTGLAHAEQFF. CDR3 sequence (DNA): TGTGCCAGTAGTACCGGACTAGCGCATGCTGAGCAGTTCTTC.

The chain recombines TRBV3-1 (or the pseudogene TRBV3-2) with TRBJ1-6; TRBD1 matches 7 bases. The CDR3 totals 17 residues. V shed 3 bases and J 5 bases; nucleotides not matched to a gene: 10. Germline assignment: CDR1 LGHDT and CDR2 YNNKEL (reference sequence). As DNA, the CDR3 is TGTGCCAGCAGCCATTCCTCAGGGGGGCAGAATAATTCACCCCTCCACTTT. Protein sequence: CASSHSSGGQNNSPLHF.

The chain has TRBV5-1 and TRBJ2-7, with 7 nucleotides matching TRBD1. The CDR3 is 15 residues long. Germline CDR1 and CDR2: SGHRS and YFSETQ. Germline trimming cut 3 bases from V and 2 bases from J; bases unmatched to any gene: 8. The CDR3 DNA reads as TGCGCCAGCAGCTACACAGGGGCCCCCACCTACGAGCAGTACTTC. Its protein product is CASSYTGAPTYEQYF.

This chain uses TRBV12-3 or TRBV12-4 with TRBJ1-5; possibly TRBD1 for D (5 bases). The CDR3 runs to 13 residues. Trimming removed 6 bases at V and 5 bases at J, with 11 bases between. CDR3 sequence reads: CASSRGGDQPQHF. The CDR3 DNA reads as TGTGCCAGCAGCCGGGGGGGAGATCAGCCCCAGCATTTT.

The chain uses TRBV7-9 and TRBJ2-3; D unresolved. Germline assignment: CDR1 SEHNR and CDR2 FQNEAQ (reference sequence). This CDR3 is 14 amino acids long. Between the trimmed V and J ends, which lost 5 bases and 1 base, there was a span of 10 bases. DNA for the CDR3: TGTGCCAGCAGCCCCGACTCACGCACAGATACGCAGTATTTT. Protein sequence: CASSPDSRTDTQYF.

The chain is built from TRBV25-1 and TRBJ1-2; 7 bases are shared with TRBD1. V was clipped by 5 bases and J by 5 bases; unmatched bases: 8. From germline, CDR1 is MGHDK and CDR2 SYGVNS. The CDR3 contains 14 residues. The CDR3 loop reads CASSPLRGVYGYTF. The CDR3 region has the DNA TGTGCCAGCAGTCCCCTCAGGGGGGTTTATGGCTACACCTTC.

CDR3 region: CASSPTSAYNEQFF. The DNA of the CDR3 is TGTGCCAGCAGCCCGACTAGCGCGTACAATGAGCAGTTCTTC. The rearrangement links TRBV7-2 to TRBJ2-1, with 8 bases identical to TRBD2. The CDR3 loop spans 14 amino acids. With V trimmed by 5 bases and J by 4 bases, 4 bases remained unmatched. Germline lookup yields CDR1 SGHTA and CDR2 FQGNSA.

The rearrangement links TRBV4-2 to TRBJ2-1, with 7 bases that match TRBD2. Trimming took 2 bases from V and 4 from J; bases not matched to a gene: 8. In germline, CDR1 is LGHNA, CDR2 YNFKEQ. This CDR3 comprises 16 residues. In DNA form, the CDR3 reads TGTGCCAGCAGCCAAAGGCTAGCGGATTTATACAATGAGCAGTTCTTC. Its translation: CASSQRLADLYNEQFF.

This clone is a singleton in its sample. The rearrangement links TRBV20-1 to TRBJ1-5; D call uncertain. The CDR3 runs 13 residues. Trimming stripped 3 bases from V and 3 bases from J, with 9 bases between. Germline V gene data show CDR1 as DFQATT and CDR2 as SNEGSKA (reference sequence). The CDR3 is CSASAGVNQPQHF. The CDR3, as DNA: TGCAGTGCTAGTGCCGGGGTCAATCAGCCCCAGCATTTT.

The genes are TRBV7-9 and TRBJ2-7; 9 bases agree with TRBD1. V was pared by 4 bases and J by 6 bases, with 7 bases of the junction left unmatched. Germline-derived CDR1 and CDR2 are SEHNR and FQNEAQ (reference sequence). The CDR3 spans 14 residues. The CDR3 nucleotides read TGTGCCAGCAGCTCTACGGGACAGGGCGGCGAGCAGTACTTC. Its translation is CASSSTGQGGEQYF.